This TCR beta chain comes out of a study of beta chain features in type 1 diabetes. General study results and limits: VDJ junctions from type 1 diabetes patients carried fewer insertions and larger deletions. For Type 1 diabetes patients, all four CD4+ subsets carried TCRB CDR3s that were moderately but significantly shorter.

cDNA synthesis used the whole RNA isolate, giving expressed TCRB sequences. Clones were read by immunoSEQ multiplex PCR, and TCRdb kept only the in-frame ones, dropping some. The sample gives roughly 400,000 clones, around 10% of which show up once; about 0.64% is in the top ten. Regarding this clone: Antigen unknown.

Isolation of CD4+ naive, central memory, regulatory and stem cell-like memory cells was achieved by sorting via CD45RO/CCR7/CD25/CD127/CD95/CD27. The CDR3 extends over 15 amino acids. Trimming took 0 bases from V and 0 from J, leaving 6 bases between them. Per the germline V gene, CDR1 is LNHDA and CDR2 is SQIVND (reference sequence). The receptor was derived from a man younger than 45 with type 1 diabetes. The material sequenced was central memory CD4+ T cells from blood. J is TRBJ2-4 and V is TRBV19; D unclear. The CDR3 is CASSIDNLAKNIQYF. In DNA, the CDR3 is TGTGCCAGTAGTATAGACAACTTAGCCAAAAACATTCAGTACTTC.